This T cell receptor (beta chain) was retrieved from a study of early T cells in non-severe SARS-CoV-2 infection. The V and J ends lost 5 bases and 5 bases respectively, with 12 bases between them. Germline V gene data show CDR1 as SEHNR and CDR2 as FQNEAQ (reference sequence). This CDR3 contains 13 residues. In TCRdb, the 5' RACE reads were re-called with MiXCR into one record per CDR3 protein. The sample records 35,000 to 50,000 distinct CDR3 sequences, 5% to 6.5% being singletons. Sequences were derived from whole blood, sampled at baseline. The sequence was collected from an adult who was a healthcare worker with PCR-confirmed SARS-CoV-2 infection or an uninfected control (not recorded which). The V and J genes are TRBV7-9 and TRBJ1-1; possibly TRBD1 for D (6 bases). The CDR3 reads CASSRDTATEAFF. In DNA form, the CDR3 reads TGTGCCAGCAGCCGGGACACAGCGACTGAAGCTTTCTTT. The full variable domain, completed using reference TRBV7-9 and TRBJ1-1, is DTGVSQNPRHKITKRGQNVTFRCDPISEHNRLYWYRQTLGQGPEFLTYFQNEAQLEKSRLLSDRFSAERPKGSFSTLEIQRTEQGDSAMYLCASSRDTATEAFFGQGTRLTVV.